The TCR beta chain described here comes from a study of T cell changes during pregnancy in multiple sclerosis. This clone was counted a few times. Sequenced by immunoSEQ multiplex PCR; TCRdb stores in-frame clones only, minus some. The sample has about 12,000 clones, 85% to 95% seen once; the top ten hold approximately 0.3%. Trimming took 6 bases from V and 7 from J, leaving 15 bases between them. Germline V gene data show CDR1 as MNHEY and CDR2 as SVGAGI. The CDR3 is made up of 13 amino acids. The chain combines TRBV6-5 with TRBJ1-2; D is perhaps TRBD1 (6 bases). This sequence was found in a female donor with multiple sclerosis, enrolled in a pregnancy study. The sample in question was CD4+ T cells from peripheral blood mononuclear cells, obtained before pregnancy. This CDR3 reads CASRPTGFGGYTF. The CDR3 bases are TGTGCCAGCAGGCCTACAGGGTTTGGTGGCTACACCTTC.